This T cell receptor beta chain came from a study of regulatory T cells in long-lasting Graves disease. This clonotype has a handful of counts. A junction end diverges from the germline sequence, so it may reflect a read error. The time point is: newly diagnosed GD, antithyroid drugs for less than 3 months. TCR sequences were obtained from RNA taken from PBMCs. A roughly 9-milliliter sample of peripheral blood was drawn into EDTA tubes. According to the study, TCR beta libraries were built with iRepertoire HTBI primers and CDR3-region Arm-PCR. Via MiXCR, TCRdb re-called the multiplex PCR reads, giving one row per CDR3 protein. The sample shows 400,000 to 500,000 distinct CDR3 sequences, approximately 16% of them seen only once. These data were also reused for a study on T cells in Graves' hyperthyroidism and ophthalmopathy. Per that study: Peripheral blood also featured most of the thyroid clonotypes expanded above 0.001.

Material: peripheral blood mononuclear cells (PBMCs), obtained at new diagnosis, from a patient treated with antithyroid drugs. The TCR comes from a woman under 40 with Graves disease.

The CDR3 coding sequence is TGTGTCAGCGGTGAACGTGGGGGGGATACGCAGTATTTT. This sequence encodes CVSGERGGDTQYF. The chain couples TRBV13 to TRBJ2-3; perhaps TRBD2 as D (6 bases). Germline CDR1 is PRHDT and CDR2 is FYEKMQ (reference sequence). This CDR3 is built from 13 residues.